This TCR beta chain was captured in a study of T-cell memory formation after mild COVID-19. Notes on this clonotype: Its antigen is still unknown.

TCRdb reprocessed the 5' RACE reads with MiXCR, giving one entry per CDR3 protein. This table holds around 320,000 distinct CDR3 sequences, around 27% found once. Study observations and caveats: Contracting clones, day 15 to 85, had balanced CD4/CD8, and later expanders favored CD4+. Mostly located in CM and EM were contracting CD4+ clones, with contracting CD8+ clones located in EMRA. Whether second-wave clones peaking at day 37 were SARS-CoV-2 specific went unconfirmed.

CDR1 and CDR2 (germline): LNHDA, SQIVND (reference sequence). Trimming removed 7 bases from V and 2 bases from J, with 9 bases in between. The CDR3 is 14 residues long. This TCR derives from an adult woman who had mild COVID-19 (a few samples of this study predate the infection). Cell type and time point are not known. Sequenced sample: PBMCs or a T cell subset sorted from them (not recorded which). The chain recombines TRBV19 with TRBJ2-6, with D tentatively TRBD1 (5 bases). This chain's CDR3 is CASKGLTGANVLTF. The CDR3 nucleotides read TGTGCCAGTAAGGGGTTAACTGGGGCCAACGTCCTGACTTTC.